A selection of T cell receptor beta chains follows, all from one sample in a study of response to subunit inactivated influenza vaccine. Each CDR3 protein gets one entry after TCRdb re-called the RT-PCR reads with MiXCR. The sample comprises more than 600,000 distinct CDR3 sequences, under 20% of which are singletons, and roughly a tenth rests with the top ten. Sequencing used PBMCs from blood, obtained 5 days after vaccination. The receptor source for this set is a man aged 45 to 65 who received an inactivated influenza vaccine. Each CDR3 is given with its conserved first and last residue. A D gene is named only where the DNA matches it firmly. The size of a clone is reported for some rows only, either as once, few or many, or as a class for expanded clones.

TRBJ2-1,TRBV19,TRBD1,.,TGTGCCAGTCCTAGGGGGCGGAATGAGCAGTTCTTC,CASPRGRNEQFF
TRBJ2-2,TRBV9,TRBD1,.,TGTGCCAGCAGCGTGCAGGGGGCGGTCACCGGGGAGCTGTTTTTT,CASSVQGAVTGELFF
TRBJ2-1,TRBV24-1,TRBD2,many,TGTGCCACCAGTGATTTAATGAGGGAGGGCAACAATGAGCAGTTCTTC,CATSDLMREGNNEQFF
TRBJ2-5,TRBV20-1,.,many,TGCAGTGCTAGTAGGGAGAGGGAGACCCAGTACTTC,CSASRERETQYF
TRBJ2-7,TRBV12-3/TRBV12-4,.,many,TGTGCCAGCAGTTTGGGCCGGGCGAACTACGAGCAGTACTTC,CASSLGRANYEQYF
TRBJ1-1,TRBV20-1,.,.,TGCAGTGCTAGAGATGGGCGCACTGAAGCTTTCTTT,CSARDGRTEAFF
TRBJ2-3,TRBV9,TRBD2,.,TGTGCCAGCAGCGCTCTAGCGGGAGTCGGTACAGATACGCAGTATTTT,CASSALAGVGTDTQYF
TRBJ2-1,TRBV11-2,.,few,TGTGCCAGCAGCCCTCAGGTCGGATACAATGAGCAGTTCTTC,CASSPQVGYNEQFF
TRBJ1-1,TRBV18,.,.,TGTGCCAGCTCAGCAAGTGGACAGCCGAACACTGAAGCTTTCTTT,CASSASGQPNTEAFF
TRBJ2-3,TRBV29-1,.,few,TGCAGCGTTGAAGGGACCCAACTACGACTCACAGATACGCAGTATTTT,CSVEGTQLRLTDTQYF
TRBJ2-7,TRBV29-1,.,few,TGCAGCGTTGAAGATCAATCGCAGGGAGACTACGAGCAGTACTTC,CSVEDQSQGDYEQYF
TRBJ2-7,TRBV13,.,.,TGTGCCAGCAGGTTAGTCCGTGAGCAGTACTTC,CASRLVREQYF
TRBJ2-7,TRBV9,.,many,TGTGCCAGCAGCGTAGAGGCAGGTGGGTCCTACGAGCAGTACTTC,CASSVEAGGSYEQYF
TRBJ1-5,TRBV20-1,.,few,TGCAGTGCTAGAGATGGGGCGATCAATCAGCCCCAGCATTTT,CSARDGAINQPQHF
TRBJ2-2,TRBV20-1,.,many,TGCAGTGCTAATAGAGTCGTCGGGACCGGGGAGCTGTTTTTT,CSANRVVGTGELFF
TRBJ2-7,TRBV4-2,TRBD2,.,TGTGCCAGCAGCCGGCGGGAGGGAGCTTTCCCCGAGCAGTACTTC,CASSRREGAFPEQYF
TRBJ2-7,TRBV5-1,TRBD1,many,TGCGCCAGCAGCCCCAGACAGGGTGGCACGTACGAGCAGTACTTC,CASSPRQGGTYEQYF
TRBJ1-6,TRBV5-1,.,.,TGCGCCAGCAGCTTTGGTGCCGCAGGGGATAGTTCACCCCTCCACTTT,CASSFGAAGDSSPLHF
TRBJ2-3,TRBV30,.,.,TGTGCCTGGAGTTTTCCGCCCGATACGCAGTATTTT,CAWSFPPDTQYF
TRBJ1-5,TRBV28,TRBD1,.,TGTGCCAGCAGTTTATTGACAGGGTCTCAGCCCCAGCATTTT,CASSLLTGSQPQHF
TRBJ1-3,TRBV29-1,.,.,TGCAGCGTTGCCTTAGGGGCTCAGAGGTCCGGAAACACCATATATTTT,CSVALGAQRSGNTIYF
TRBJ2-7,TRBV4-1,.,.,TGCGCCAGCAGCCAAGAGGTAGGACGGACCTACGAGCAGTACTTC,CASSQEVGRTYEQYF
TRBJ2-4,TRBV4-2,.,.,TGTGCCAGCAGCCAAGATGGGGGGATGGCCAAAAACATTCAGTACTTC,CASSQDGGMAKNIQYF
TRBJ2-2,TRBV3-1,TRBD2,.,TGTGCCAGCAGCCCGGGACTAGCGGGAGGGCCCTACACCGGGGAGCTGTTTTTT,CASSPGLAGGPYTGELFF
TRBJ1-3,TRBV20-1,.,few,TGCAGTGCTAGCCCGGGAAACAGTGGAAACACCATATATTTT,CSASPGNSGNTIYF
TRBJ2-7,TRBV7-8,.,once,TGTGCCAGCAGCTTAGAGGCAGGGGCCGAGCAGTACTTC,CASSLEAGAEQYF
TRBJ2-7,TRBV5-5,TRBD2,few,TGTGCCAGCAGCTTTTCGCTAGCGGGGACGTACGAGCAGTACTTC,CASSFSLAGTYEQYF
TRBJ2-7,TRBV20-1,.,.,TGCAGTGCTAGAGCCCGGGGACAATACGAGCAGTACTTC,CSARARGQYEQYF
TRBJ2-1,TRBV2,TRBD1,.,TGTGCCAGCAGGGTGGACAGGGCAAATGAGCAGTTCTTC,CASRVDRANEQFF
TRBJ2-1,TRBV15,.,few,TGTGCCACCAGCAGAGCTCGGGAGAGGATGCTAGGGGAGCAGTTCTTC,CATSRARERMLGEQFF
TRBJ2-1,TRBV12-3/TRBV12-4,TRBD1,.,TGTGCCAGCAGGACCGGGACAGTCTTTCCCAATGAGCAGTTCTTC,CASRTGTVFPNEQFF
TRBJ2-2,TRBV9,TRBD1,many,TGTGCCAGCAGCGGCGCGGACAGGGGTCTCGGGGAGCTGTTTTTT,CASSGADRGLGELFF
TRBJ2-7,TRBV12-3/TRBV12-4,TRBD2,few,TGTGCCAGCAGTTTAGGGGTAGCGGGGGAGTACTTC,CASSLGVAGEYF
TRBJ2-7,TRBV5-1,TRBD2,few,TGCGCCAGCAGCTTGGTAGCGGGGTCCCCCTACGAGCAGTACTTC,CASSLVAGSPYEQYF
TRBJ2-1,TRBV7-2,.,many,TGTGCCAGCAGCTTAGCACAAGACCCTTCCTACAATGAGCAGTTCTTC,CASSLAQDPSYNEQFF
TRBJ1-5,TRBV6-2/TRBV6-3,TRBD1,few,TGTGCCAGCACCGGACAGGCAATCAATCAGCCCCAGCATTTT,CASTGQAINQPQHF
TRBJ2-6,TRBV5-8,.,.,TGTGCCAGCAGCTTGGAACCCGGAGTCTCTGGGGCCAACGTCCTGACTTTC,CASSLEPGVSGANVLTF
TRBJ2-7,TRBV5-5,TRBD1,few,TGTGCCAGCAGCTCCCAGACAGGGGTGTGGTACGAGCAGTACTTC,CASSSQTGVWYEQYF
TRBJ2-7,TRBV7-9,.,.,TGTGCCAGCAGCTTAGACCTAAGGGGCGAGCAGTACTTC,CASSLDLRGEQYF
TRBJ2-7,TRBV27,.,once,TGTGCCAGCAGCCAGGGAGTGGGCACCTCCTACGAGCAGTACTTC,CASSQGVGTSYEQYF
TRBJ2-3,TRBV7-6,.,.,TGTGCCAGCAGCACAACTGGCGAGGCAGATACGCAGTATTTT,CASSTTGEADTQYF
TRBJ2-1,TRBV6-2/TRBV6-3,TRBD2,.,TGTGCCAGCAGCCTCCCGACTAGCGGGATGGTCAATGAGCAGTTCTTC,CASSLPTSGMVNEQFF
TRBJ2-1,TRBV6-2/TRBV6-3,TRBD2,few,TGTGCCAGCAGTTACGGCGGGAGTATCTCCTACAATGAGCAGTTCTTC,CASSYGGSISYNEQFF
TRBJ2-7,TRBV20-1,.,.,TGCAGTGCTGCCCCAGGGGAGGGCCCCTACGAGCAGTACTTC,CSAAPGEGPYEQYF
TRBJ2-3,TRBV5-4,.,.,TGTGCCAGCAGCACATATAGAGGAGATACGCAGTATTTT,CASSTYRGDTQYF
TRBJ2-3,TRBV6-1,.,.,TGTGCCAGCAGTGGCGACGGCACAGATACGCAGTATTTT,CASSGDGTDTQYF
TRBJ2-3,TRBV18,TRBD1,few,TGTGCCAGCTCATCCCCCGGGACAGCCCTCACAGATACGCAGTATTTT,CASSSPGTALTDTQYF
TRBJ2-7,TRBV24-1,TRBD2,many,TGTGCCACCAGCCCGAGCGGGACCTACGAGCAGTACTTC,CATSPSGTYEQYF
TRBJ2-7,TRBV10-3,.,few,TGTGCCATCAGTGAAACCGGGAGCCAATTCTACGAGCAGTACTTC,CAISETGSQFYEQYF
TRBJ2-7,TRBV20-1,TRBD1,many,TGCAGTGCACCTGGGACAGGAACCTACGAGCAGTACTTC,CSAPGTGTYEQYF
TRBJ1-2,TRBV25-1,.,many,TGTGCCAGCAGTGAATCTAGTCTCTATGGCTACACCTTC,CASSESSLYGYTF
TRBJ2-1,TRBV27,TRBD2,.,TGTGCCAGCAGTTTCTCGGGGGGGAGTGCCTACAATGAGCAGTTCTTC,CASSFSGGSAYNEQFF
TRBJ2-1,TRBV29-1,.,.,TGCAGCGTCCCGGGGTACTACAATGAGCAGTTCTTC,CSVPGYYNEQFF
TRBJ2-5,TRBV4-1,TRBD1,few,TGCGCCAGCAGCCTAAGGACAGGGACCCTTCTCCAAGAGACCCAGTACTTC,CASSLRTGTLLQETQYF